One and the same sample provided the 20 T cell receptor beta chains below, sequenced in a study of blood T cell repertoires in COVID-19. Assay used: immunoSEQ multiplex PCR; TCRdb lists only in-frame clones, some missing. This table has some 180,000 clones, 90% appearing once. The specimen sequenced was peripheral blood. The receptor set was obtained from a man in his fifties with acute or convalescent COVID-19.

This chain joins TRBV4-1 and TRBJ1-1; a possible D gene is TRBD1 (6 bases). Germline lookup yields CDR1 MGHRA and CDR2 YSYEKL. The CDR3 runs 14 residues. Deletions cut 6 bases from V and 1 base from J, with 12 bases between. The CDR3 loop is CASSLQGANTEAFF. In nucleotides, the CDR3 is TGCGCCAGCAGTCTACAGGGCGCGAACACTGAAGCTTTCTTT.

V is TRBV3-1 (or the pseudogene TRBV3-2) and J is TRBJ2-4; 9 nucleotides line up with TRBD2. The germline V gene encodes CDR1 LGHDT and CDR2 YNNKEL (reference sequence). The CDR3 covers 16 residues. V lost 2 bases and J lost 4; bases outside the gene matches: 6. CDR3 in amino acids: CASSQPLAGRKNIQYF. The CDR3 coding sequence is TGTGCCAGCAGCCAACCTCTAGCGGGGAGAAAAAACATTCAGTACTTC.

The chain is built from TRBV28 and TRBJ1-3, with D possibly matching TRBD1 (6 bases). There are 14 residues in the CDR3. V was pared by 6 bases and J by 1 base, with 10 bases between. In germline, CDR1 is MDHEN, CDR2 SYDVKM. The chain's CDR3 is CASRKQGSGNTIYF. The CDR3 nucleotides are TGTGCCAGCAGAAAACAGGGTTCTGGAAACACCATATATTTT.

The V gene is TRBV7-9, the J gene TRBJ1-4; no reliable D call. The CDR3 contains 15 residues. V lost 2 bases and J lost 4, with 11 bases in between. Germline CDR1 and CDR2: SEHNR and FQNEAQ (reference sequence). CDR3 sequence reads: CASSLSGGINEKLFF. CDR3 DNA: TGTGCCAGCAGCTTATCCGGAGGGATTAATGAAAAACTGTTTTTT.

The chain combines TRBV28 with TRBJ1-2; D unclear. Germline CDR1 reads MDHEN; CDR2 reads SYDVKM. This CDR3 spans 11 amino acids. The V and J ends lost 6 bases and 4 bases respectively, with 6 bases between them. CDR3 DNA: TGTGCCAGCAGGCAGATCTATGGCTACACCTTC. It codes for CASRQIYGYTF.

This rearrangement joins TRBV7-2 to TRBJ1-2; D might be TRBD1 (5 bases). V lost 1 base and J lost 3, with 12 bases in between. The CDR3 covers 15 residues. From germline, CDR1 is SGHTA and CDR2 FQGNSA. CDR3 bases: TGTGCCAGCAGCTTAGAGGCAGGGAGGGACTATGGCTACACCTTC. Its translation: CASSLEAGRDYGYTF.

CDR3 protein: CASARGGESGPQHF. CDR3 nucleotides: TGTGCCAGCGCCCGGGGAGGTGAATCTGGGCCCCAGCATTTT. The chain has TRBV25-1 and TRBJ1-5; D is unclear. CDR3 size: 14 residues. Trimming cost V 8 bases and J 9 bases, with 20 bases left between them. Germline V CDR1 and CDR2: MGHDK, SYGVNS.

The genes are TRBV6-5 and TRBJ1-5; a possible D gene is TRBD1 (6 bases). The CDR3 has 16 amino acids. V gave up 3 bases and J gave up 2 bases, with 14 bases separating them. The germline CDR1 and CDR2 sequences are MNHEY and SVGAGI. DNA of the CDR3: TGTGCCAGCAGTTATTTTTACAGGGACGGCAATCAGCCCCAGCATTTT. Amino acid sequence: CASSYFYRDGNQPQHF.

The CDR3 nucleotides read TGTGCCAGCAGCTTGGAACGGGGGGATAGCAATCAGCCCCAGCATTTT. Amino acid sequence: CASSLERGDSNQPQHF. V is TRBV5-6 and J is TRBJ1-5; tentative D call: TRBD1 (5 bases). Per germline, CDR1 SGHDT and CDR2 YYEEEE. The CDR3 consists of 16 residues. With 0 bases removed from V and 0 bases from J, the gap between germline ends came to 10 bases.

This chain connects TRBV14 to TRBJ2-3, with D uncertain. Trimming stripped 1 base from V and 6 bases from J, with 5 bases between. The V gene's germline CDR1 is SGHDN and CDR2 FVKESK. The CDR3 loop spans 12 amino acids. The chain's CDR3 is CASSQVSDTQYF. In DNA form, the CDR3 reads TGTGCCAGCAGCCAAGTCTCTGATACGCAGTATTTT.

This clone has ten or more counts. The chain joins TRBV30 to TRBJ1-5; possibly TRBD1 for D (5 bases). Germline V gene lookup returns CDR1 GTSNPN and CDR2 SVGIG (reference sequence). Trimming removed 2 bases from V and 2 bases from J, with 10 bases in between. There are 14 residues in the CDR3. CDR3 protein: CAWSFGGGNQPQHF. Here the CDR3 DNA reads TGTGCCTGGAGTTTCGGGGGTGGCAATCAGCCCCAGCATTTT.

The chain carries TRBV27 and TRBJ2-1; D might be TRBD1 (6 bases). This CDR3 contains 14 residues. From germline, CDR1 is MNHEY and CDR2 SMNVEV (reference sequence). V lost 5 bases and J lost 3, with 11 bases in between. CDR3 coding DNA: TGTGCCAGCAGTCTAAGGACAGACTACAATGAGCAGTTCTTC. Amino acid sequence: CASSLRTDYNEQFF.

This sequence joins TRBV18 and TRBJ2-7, with 10 nucleotides matching TRBD1. In germline, CDR1 is KGHSH, CDR2 LQKENI. The CDR3 sequence is 16 residues long. V lost 4 bases to trimming and J lost 5 bases; unmatched junction nucleotides: 11. The CDR3: CASSLTDRGSLHEQYF. Here the CDR3 DNA reads TGTGCCAGCTCACTCACGGACAGGGGGAGTCTCCACGAGCAGTACTTC.

The chain combines TRBV6-6 with TRBJ2-3; 8 bases fit TRBD2. Per germline, CDR1 MNHNY and CDR2 SVGAGI (reference sequence). V trimming: 0 bases; J trimming: 10 bases; junction bases outside the gene matches: 12. The CDR3 sequence is 16 residues long. The DNA of the CDR3 is TGTGCCAGCAGTTACTCGGCTAGCGGGTCCCCTCGCCCGCAGTATTTT. Protein product: CASSYSASGSPRPQYF.

The chain recombines TRBV9 with TRBJ2-1; 8 positions match TRBD2. Germline CDR1 reads SGDLS; CDR2 reads YYNGEE. J lost 3 bases, V lost 3 bases, and 2 bases had no gene match. CDR3 length equals 14 residues. CDR3 in DNA: TGTGCCAGCAGCGCCGGGACTAGCTACAATGAGCAGTTCTTC. Encoded protein: CASSAGTSYNEQFF.

The chain recombines TRBV6-5 with TRBJ2-5, with D uncertain. The CDR3 totals 14 residues. Germline V gene sequence: CDR1 MNHEY, CDR2 SVGAGI. V dropped 7 bases and J dropped 7 bases, with 19 bases sitting between them. The CDR3 DNA reads TGTGCCAGCAATACTCAGATAGGTGCAGGGACCCAGTACTTC. Its protein is CASNTQIGAGTQYF.

V usage is TRBV11-2 and J usage is TRBJ1-3; 8 nucleotides align to TRBD1. J gave up 3 bases and V 5 bases, and 6 bases lay outside the gene matches. This CDR3 comprises 15 residues. Germline lookup yields CDR1 SGHAT and CDR2 FQNNGV. DNA of the CDR3: TGTGCCAGCAGCACCTCGACAGGGGTTGGAAACACCATATATTTT. This gives the protein CASSTSTGVGNTIYF.

The chain joins TRBV18 to TRBJ2-3; 10 bases map to TRBD2. This CDR3 region has 16 residues. The V and J ends lost 3 bases and 1 base, in that order; junction bases with no gene match: 4. Germline lookup yields CDR1 KGHSH and CDR2 LQKENI. Here the CDR3 reads CASSPRAGGRTDTQYF. The CDR3 DNA follows: TGTGCCAGCTCACCGAGAGCGGGGGGGCGCACAGATACGCAGTATTTT.

The V gene is TRBV7-8, the J gene TRBJ2-1, with D possibly TRBD2 on 6 matching bases. CDR1 is SGHVS, CDR2 FQNEAQ, per germline. V dropped 1 base and J dropped 9 bases, with 13 bases sitting between them. The CDR3 runs 14 residues. This CDR3 reads CASSLGPGSTEQFF. The CDR3, as DNA: TGTGCCAGCAGCTTAGGCCCCGGGAGCACTGAGCAGTTCTTC.

This chain links TRBV29-1 with TRBJ2-1; 7 bases are a match to TRBD1. The CDR3 extends over 14 amino acids. The germline V gene encodes CDR1 SQVTM and CDR2 ANQGSEA. J gave up 6 bases and V 5 bases, and 10 bases lay outside the gene matches. The CDR3 sequence is CSVFSGGSRNEQFF. The CDR3 DNA is TGCAGCGTTTTCTCAGGGGGAAGTCGCAATGAGCAGTTCTTC.